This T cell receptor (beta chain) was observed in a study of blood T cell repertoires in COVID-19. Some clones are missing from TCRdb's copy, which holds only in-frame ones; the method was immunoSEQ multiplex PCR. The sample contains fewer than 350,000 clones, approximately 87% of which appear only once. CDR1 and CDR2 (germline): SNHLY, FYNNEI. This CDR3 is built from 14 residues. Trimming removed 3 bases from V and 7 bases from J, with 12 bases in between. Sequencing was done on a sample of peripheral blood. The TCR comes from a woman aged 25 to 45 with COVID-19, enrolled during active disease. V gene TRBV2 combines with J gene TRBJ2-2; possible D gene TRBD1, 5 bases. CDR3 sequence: CASSEFGQGGELFF. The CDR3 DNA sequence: TGTGCCAGCAGTGAGTTTGGCCAGGGCGGGGAGCTGTTTTTT.